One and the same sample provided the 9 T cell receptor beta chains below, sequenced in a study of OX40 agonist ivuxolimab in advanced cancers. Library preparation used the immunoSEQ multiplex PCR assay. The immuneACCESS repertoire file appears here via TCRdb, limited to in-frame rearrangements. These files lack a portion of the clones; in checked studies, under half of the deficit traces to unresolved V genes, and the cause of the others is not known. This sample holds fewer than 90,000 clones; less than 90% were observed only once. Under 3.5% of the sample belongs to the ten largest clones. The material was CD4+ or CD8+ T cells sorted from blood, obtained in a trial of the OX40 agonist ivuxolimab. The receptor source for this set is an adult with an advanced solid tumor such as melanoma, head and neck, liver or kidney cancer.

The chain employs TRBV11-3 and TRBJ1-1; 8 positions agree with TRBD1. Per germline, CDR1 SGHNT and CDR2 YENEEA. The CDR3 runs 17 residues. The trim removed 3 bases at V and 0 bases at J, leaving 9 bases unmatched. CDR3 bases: TGTGCCAGCAGCTTGCGTTCGCAGGGGGCGATGAACACTGAAGCTTTCTTT. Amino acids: CASSLRSQGAMNTEAFF. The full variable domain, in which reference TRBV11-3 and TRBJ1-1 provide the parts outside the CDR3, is EAGVVQSPRYKIIEKKQPVAFWCNPISGHNTLYWYLQNLGQGPELLIRYENEEAVDDSQLPKDRFSAERLKGVDSTLKIQPAELGDSAVYLCASSLRSQGAMNTEAFFGQGTRLTVV.

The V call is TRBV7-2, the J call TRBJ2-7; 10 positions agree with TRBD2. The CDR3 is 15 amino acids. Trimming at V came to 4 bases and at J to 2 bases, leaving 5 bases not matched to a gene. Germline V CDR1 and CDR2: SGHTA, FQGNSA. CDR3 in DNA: TGTGCCAGCAGCTCATCTAGCGGGGGTCCCTACGAGCAGTACTTC. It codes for CASSSSSGGPYEQYF.

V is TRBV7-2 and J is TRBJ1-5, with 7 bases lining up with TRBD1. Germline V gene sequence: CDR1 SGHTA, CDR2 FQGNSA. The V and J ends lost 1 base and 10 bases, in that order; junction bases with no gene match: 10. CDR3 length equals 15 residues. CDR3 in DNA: TGTGCCAGCAGCTTAGACGGGATAGACAGGGTCCCCCAGCATTTT. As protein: CASSLDGIDRVPQHF.

CDR3 loop: CASSSTYRADNGYTF. Here the CDR3 DNA reads TGTGCCAGCAGCTCCACTTACAGGGCAGATAATGGCTACACCTTC. The rearrangement uses TRBV7-3 and TRBJ1-2, with D tentatively TRBD1 (6 bases). Trimming left V 4 bases short and J 6 bases short, with 18 bases between. This CDR3 has 15 amino acids. CDR1 is SGHTA, CDR2 FQGTGA, per germline.

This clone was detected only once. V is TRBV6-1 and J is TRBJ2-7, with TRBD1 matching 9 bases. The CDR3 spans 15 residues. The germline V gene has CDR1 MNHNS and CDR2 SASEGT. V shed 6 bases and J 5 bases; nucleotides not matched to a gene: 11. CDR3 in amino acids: CASRRTGTGFDEQYF. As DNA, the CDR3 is TGTGCCAGCAGAAGAACTGGGACAGGGTTTGACGAGCAGTACTTC.

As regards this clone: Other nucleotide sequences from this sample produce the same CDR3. The CDR3 spells CASSPDRGGNQPQHF. CDR3 DNA: TGTGCCAGCTCACCCGACAGGGGCGGGAATCAGCCCCAGCATTTT. The chain uses TRBV18 and TRBJ1-5; 8 nucleotides match TRBD1. The germline V gene has CDR1 KGHSH and CDR2 LQKENI. The CDR3 length is 15 residues. The V segment lost 3 bases and the J segment 4 bases; nucleotides outside the gene matches: 5. Looking up the rest from reference TRBV18 and TRBJ1-5 gives the full variable domain: NAGVMQNPRHLVRRRGQEARLRCSPMKGHSHVYWYRQLPEEGLKFMVYLQKENIIDESGMPKERFSAEFPKEGPSILRIQQVVRGDSAAYFCASSPDRGGNQPQHFGDGTRLSIL.

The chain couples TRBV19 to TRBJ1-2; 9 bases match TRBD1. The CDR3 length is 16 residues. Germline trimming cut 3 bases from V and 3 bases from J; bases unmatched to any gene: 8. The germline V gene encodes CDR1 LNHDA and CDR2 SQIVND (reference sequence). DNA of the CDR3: TGTGCCAGTAGTATCGGGACAGGGAGCTCTTACTATGGCTACACCTTC. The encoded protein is CASSIGTGSSYYGYTF.

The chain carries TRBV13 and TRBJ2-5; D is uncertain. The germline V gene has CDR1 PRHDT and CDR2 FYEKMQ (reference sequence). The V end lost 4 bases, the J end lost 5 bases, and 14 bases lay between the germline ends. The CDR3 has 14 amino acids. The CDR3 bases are TGTGCCAGCAGCTCCCTTGCGACACGGGAGACCCAGTACTTC. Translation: CASSSLATRETQYF.

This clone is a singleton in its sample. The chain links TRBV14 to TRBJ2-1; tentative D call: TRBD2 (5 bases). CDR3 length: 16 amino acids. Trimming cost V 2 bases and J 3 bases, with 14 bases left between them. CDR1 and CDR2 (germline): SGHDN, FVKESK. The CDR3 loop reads CASSQRILEGYNEQFF. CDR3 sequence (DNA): TGTGCCAGCAGCCAACGGATTCTCGAGGGCTACAATGAGCAGTTCTTC.